This T cell receptor beta chain stems from a study of CD8 T cells in ankylosing spondylitis. Notes on the study in general: Seemingly distinctive of ankylosing spondylitis blood was a TCR beta motif formed by eight highly homologous variants. Previously reported in reactive arthritis synovial fluid and blood were some of the motif variants.

A note on this clonotype: No antigen is known for it.

J gave up 0 bases and V 2 bases, and 5 bases lay outside the gene matches. Germline CDR1 KGHDR, CDR2 SFDVKD. The CDR3 is 17 amino acids. By quantitative 5'-RACE with molecular barcodes, the TCR beta libraries were made. TCRdb reprocessed the 5' RACE reads with MiXCR, giving one entry per CDR3 protein. Of around 540,000 distinct CDR3 sequences listed, approximately 11% are singletons. The genes are TRBV24-1 and TRBJ1-5, with 8 positions matching TRBD1. This TCR came from a male donor with ankylosing spondylitis. Material: blood, either unsorted or a sorted T cell fraction (not recorded which). This CDR3 reads CATSDSRGQYSNQPQHF. The CDR3 nucleotides read TGTGCCACCAGTGATTCCAGGGGGCAATATAGCAATCAGCCCCAGCATTTT.